The 26 T cell receptor beta chains below were found in one sample sequenced in a study of identifying expanded T cells in peripheral blood (dated by TCRdb to about 2019). Libraries were constructed by the immunoSEQ multiplex PCR assay. Here the immuneACCESS table is served through TCRdb, limited to in-frame sequences with V and J called. Missing clones are a known gap in these copies; in checked studies unresolved V genes cover under half, and the rest lacks a known reason. The sample table lists about 80,000 clones, 88% of them with a count of one. The ten largest clones take up around 20% of the sample. The source material was blood. The source is a person aged 18-70 years in good health.

This chain links TRBV5-4 with TRBJ2-7, with 9 bases matching TRBD2. Germline lookup yields CDR1 SGHNT and CDR2 YYREEE (reference sequence). V lost 2 bases, J lost 1 base, and 4 bases stayed unmatched. This CDR3 spans 15 amino acids. CDR3 protein: CASSFASGASYEQYF. The DNA of the CDR3 is TGTGCCAGCAGCTTTGCTAGCGGGGCGTCCTACGAGCAGTACTTC. The full variable domain, its missing parts supplied by reference TRBV5-4 and TRBJ2-7, is ETGVTQSPTHLIKTRGQQVTLRCSSQSGHNTVSWYQQALGQGPQFIFQYYREEENGRGNFPPRFSGLQFPNYSSELNVNALELDDSALYLCASSFASGASYEQYFGPGTRLTVT.

This chain uses TRBV5-6 with TRBJ2-1; 11 positions match TRBD1. Looked up from germline, CDR1 is SGHDT and CDR2 is YYEEEE. V trimming: 0 bases; J trimming: 10 bases; junction bases outside the gene matches: 6. This CDR3 has 15 residues. This CDR3 reads CASSLAGQGAHEQFF. The CDR3 DNA reads TGTGCCAGCAGCTTGGCTGGACAGGGGGCTCACGAGCAGTTCTTC.

The chain couples TRBV5-6 to TRBJ2-7; the D is unclear. The CDR3 is made up of 13 amino acids. Germline values: CDR1 SGHDT, CDR2 YYEEEE. Between the trimmed V and J ends, which lost 3 bases and 3 bases, there was a span of 10 bases. The CDR3 loop is CASSSDGNYEQYF. In DNA form, the CDR3 reads TGTGCCAGCAGCTCGGACGGAAACTACGAGCAGTACTTC. The full variable domain, its missing parts supplied by reference TRBV5-6 and TRBJ2-7, is DAGVTQSPTHLIKTRGQQVTLRCSPKSGHDTVSWYQQALGQGPQFIFQYYEEEERQRGNFPDRFSGHQFPNYSSELNVNALLLGDSALYLCASSSDGNYEQYFGPGTRLTVT.

The genes are TRBV12-5 and TRBJ1-1, with 12 positions matching TRBD1. V lost 4 bases to trimming and J lost 4 bases; unmatched junction nucleotides: 7. CDR3 length: 16 amino acids. CDR1 LGHNT and CDR2 FRNRAP come from the germline V gene. The CDR3 loop is CASGWAGTGGVTEAFF. The CDR3 DNA reads TGTGCTAGTGGTTGGGCGGGGACAGGGGGCGTCACTGAAGCTTTCTTT.

The CDR3 sequence is CVISNTGNTIYF. CDR3 bases: TGTGTAATCTCAAATACTGGAAACACCATATATTTT. V and J are TRBV6-6 and TRBJ1-3; D is uncertain. The CDR3 totals 12 residues. Germline V CDR1 and CDR2: MNHNY, SVGAGI (reference sequence).

This chain uses TRBV27 with TRBJ2-7, with 9 bases aligning to TRBD1. Germline values: CDR1 MNHEY, CDR2 SMNVEV (reference sequence). V gave up 3 bases and J gave up 7 bases; unmatched junction bases: 10. The CDR3 runs to 15 residues. This chain's CDR3 is CASSFGDRGIREQYF. The CDR3, as DNA: TGTGCCAGCAGTTTTGGAGACAGGGGGATAAGGGAGCAGTACTTC.

The CDR3 DNA reads as TGTGCCAGTAGTATCGTATTTGGGGGTCACTATGGCTACACCTTC. This codes for CASSIVFGGHYGYTF. The chain couples TRBV19 to TRBJ1-2, with D possibly being TRBD1 (5 bases). CDR3 length equals 15 residues. Per germline, CDR1 LNHDA and CDR2 SQIVND (reference sequence). Trimming took 3 bases from V and 3 from J, leaving 14 bases between them.

This rearrangement joins TRBV7-6 to TRBJ1-4, with a weak D call TRBD1 (5 bases). V dropped 0 bases and J dropped 1 base, with 9 bases sitting between them. From germline, CDR1 is SGHVS and CDR2 FNYEAQ. The CDR3 sequence is 16 residues long. CDR3 nucleotides: TGTGCCAGCAGCTTAGCGCCAGGGATAACTAATGAAAAACTGTTTTTT. Translation: CASSLAPGITNEKLFF.

The genes are TRBV6-5 and TRBJ1-3; 7 positions agree with TRBD1. The CDR3 totals 12 residues. V was pared by 7 bases and J by 3 bases, with 0 bases of the junction left unmatched. The germline CDR1 and CDR2 sequences are MNHEY and SVGAGI. The CDR3 sequence: CASTGGGNTIYF. CDR3 in DNA: TGTGCCAGCACAGGGGGTGGAAACACCATATATTTT.

The V and J genes are TRBV28 and TRBJ1-1; 9 bases map to TRBD1. Trimming removed 8 bases from V and 0 bases from J; junction bases left unmatched: 7. This CDR3 contains 15 residues. From germline, CDR1 is MDHEN and CDR2 SYDVKM. This CDR3 is CASGNRGPLNTEAFF. CDR3 DNA: TGTGCCAGCGGAAACAGGGGGCCCCTGAACACTGAAGCTTTCTTT. Full variable domain (outside the CDR3, taken from reference TRBV28 and TRBJ1-1): DVKVTQSSRYLVKRTGEKVFLECVQDMDHENMFWYRQDPGLGLRLIYFSYDVKMKEKGDIPEGYSVSREKKERFSLILESASTNQTSMYLCASGNRGPLNTEAFFGQGTRLTVV.

This chain links TRBV19 with TRBJ1-1, with 10 bases fitting TRBD1. With 8 bases clipped from V and 4 bases from J, the junction kept 7 bases outside the gene matches. The length of the CDR3 is 14 residues. Germline V gives CDR1 LNHDA, CDR2 SQIVND (reference sequence). The chain's CDR3 is CASGDRGRLTEAFF. The CDR3 region has the DNA TGTGCCAGTGGGGACAGGGGACGGCTCACTGAAGCTTTCTTT.

The chain employs TRBV2 and TRBJ1-4; no clear D. This CDR3 has 14 amino acids. Germline V gene lookup returns CDR1 SNHLY and CDR2 FYNNEI. Trimming cost V 1 base and J 8 bases, with 11 bases left between them. The CDR3, as DNA: TGTGCCAGCAGTGAAGGAAAAGGGTACGAAAAACTGTTTTTT. Amino acids: CASSEGKGYEKLFF.

The chain couples TRBV25-1 to TRBJ2-3, with D possibly being TRBD1 (6 bases). Germline V lookup: CDR1 MGHDK, CDR2 SYGVNS. The CDR3 consists of 15 residues. Trimming took 6 bases from V and 3 from J, leaving 16 bases between them. CDR3 amino acids: CASSKNRDVTDTQYF. The CDR3 coding sequence is TGTGCCAGCAGCAAAAACAGGGATGTGACAGATACGCAGTATTTT.

This clone was seen a few times. J is TRBJ1-1 and V is TRBV20-1, with D perhaps TRBD1 (5 bases). CDR1 and CDR2 from the germline V gene are DFQATT and SNEGSKA (reference sequence). CDR3 length: 11 amino acids. Between the trimmed V and J ends, which lost 4 bases and 7 bases, there was a span of 10 bases. This CDR3 reads CSAIPGGEAFF. CDR3 in DNA: TGCAGTGCTATACCCGGGGGTGAAGCTTTCTTT.

The chain has TRBV5-6 and TRBJ2-3, with TRBD2 identical over 14 bases. CDR3 length equals 17 residues. V was pared by 3 bases and J by 4 bases, with 7 bases of the junction left unmatched. CDR1 and CDR2 (germline): SGHDT, YYEEEE. CDR3 coding DNA: TGTGCCAGCAGCTCCGTGGTGGGACTAGCGGGAGCAGATACGCAGTATTTT. This sequence encodes CASSSVVGLAGADTQYF.

V and J are TRBV19 and TRBJ1-2, with D uncertain. V lost 4 bases and J lost 4, with 13 bases in between. Per the germline V gene, CDR1 is LNHDA and CDR2 is SQIVND (reference sequence). The CDR3 totals 14 residues. In DNA form, the CDR3 reads TGTGCCAGTAGTACGCCCGGGAGCATCTATGGCTACACCTTC. Translation: CASSTPGSIYGYTF. Full variable domain (missing parts from reference TRBV19 and TRBJ1-2): DGGITQSPKYLFRKEGQNVTLSCEQNLNHDAMYWYRQDPGQGLRLIYYSQIVNDFQKGDIAEGYSVSREKKESFPLTVTSAQKNPTAFYLCASSTPGSIYGYTFGSGTRLTVV.

The CDR3 sequence: CASSSRNQPQHF. The CDR3, as DNA: TGTGCCAGCAGTTCCAGGAATCAGCCCCAGCATTTT. The chain employs TRBV27 and TRBJ1-5; D remains unclear. The CDR3 is 12 residues long. Germline CDR1 is MNHEY and CDR2 is SMNVEV (reference sequence). The V gene lost 4 bases and the J gene lost 4 bases, with 5 bases spanning the gap.

This clone was picked up a small number of times. V gene TRBV15 combines with J gene TRBJ2-7, with D possibly being TRBD2 (5 bases). The ends were cut back, 11 bases at V and 0 bases at J, with 14 bases in the middle. This CDR3 is 13 amino acids long. Per the germline V gene, CDR1 is LNHNV and CDR2 is YYDKDF (reference sequence). Here the CDR3 reads CAVAGRSSYEQYF. The DNA for the CDR3 is TGTGCCGTGGCGGGCCGGAGCTCCTACGAGCAGTACTTC.

The chain employs TRBV7-6 and TRBJ1-1; D is undetermined. Looked up from germline, CDR1 is SGHVS and CDR2 is FNYEAQ. The germline V and J ends were trimmed by 3 bases and 8 bases, with 7 bases remaining between them. The CDR3 sequence is 11 residues long. The CDR3 DNA sequence: TGTGCCAGCAGCTTTGGACGCGAAGCTTTCTTT. Its protein product is CASSFGREAFF.

The V and J genes are TRBV5-6 and TRBJ2-7, with unresolved D. Trimming removed 2 bases from V and 2 bases from J, with 11 bases in between. Germline V gene sequence: CDR1 SGHDT, CDR2 YYEEEE. The CDR3 is 14 residues long. The chain's CDR3 is CASSFTAGPYEQYF. CDR3 nucleotides: TGTGCCAGCAGCTTTACGGCAGGTCCCTACGAGCAGTACTTC.

This chain connects TRBV19 to TRBJ1-3, with 8 positions matching TRBD1. Trimming removed 7 bases from V and 7 bases from J; junction bases left unmatched: 15. Germline-derived CDR1 and CDR2 are LNHDA and SQIVND (reference sequence). The CDR3 length is 16 residues. The DNA for the CDR3 is TGTGCCAGTACTACCCTCTCGGGGACAGGTGGCAACACCATATATTTT. Amino acid sequence: CASTTLSGTGGNTIYF. The full variable domain, completed using reference TRBV19 and TRBJ1-3, is DGGITQSPKYLFRKEGQNVTLSCEQNLNHDAMYWYRQDPGQGLRLIYYSQIVNDFQKGDIAEGYSVSREKKESFPLTVTSAQKNPTAFYLCASTTLSGTGGNTIYFGEGSWLTVV.

The CDR3 DNA follows: TGTGCCAGCAGCAGAGGGACAGGACCAGGCCTAAACTATGGCTACACCTTC. This sequence encodes CASSRGTGPGLNYGYTF. The chain carries TRBV7-8 and TRBJ1-2; 8 bases line up with TRBD1. Germline loops: CDR1 SGHVS, CDR2 FQNEAQ. V lost 5 bases to trimming and J lost 2 bases; unmatched junction nucleotides: 13. CDR3 size: 17 residues. The whole variable domain, remainder taken from reference TRBV7-8 and TRBJ1-2, is GAGVSQSPRYKVAKRGQDVALRCDPISGHVSLFWYQQALGQGPEFLTYFQNEAQLDKSGLPSDRFFAERPEGSVSTLKIQRTQQEDSAVYLCASSRGTGPGLNYGYTFGSGTRLTVV.

Turning to this clone: Possible read error: a much larger clone is one base away. The rearrangement uses TRBV11-2 and TRBJ1-1; no definite D call. The V gene's germline CDR1 is SGHAT and CDR2 FQNNGV. The CDR3 runs to 11 residues. The V end was cut by 3 bases, the J end by 1 base, with 0 bases between. CDR3 DNA sequence: TGTGCCAGCAGCTTGAACACTGAAGCTTTCTTT. It codes for CASSLNTEAFF.

The rearrangement links TRBV30 to TRBJ2-7, with TRBD1 matching 11 bases. Germline CDR1 GTSNPN, CDR2 SVGIG (reference sequence). The length of the CDR3 is 18 residues. V lost 1 base, J lost 3 bases, and 14 bases stayed unmatched. The CDR3 DNA reads as TGTGCCTGGAGTGGGTTTGGTTTAGGGGACAGGGGGGTCTACGAGCAGTACTTC. Translating gives CAWSGFGLGDRGVYEQYF.

The gene calls are TRBV27 and TRBJ2-2; no reliable D call. The CDR3 has 13 residues. V shed 2 bases and J shed 6 bases, with 7 bases lying between them. Per the germline V gene, CDR1 is MNHEY and CDR2 is SMNVEV (reference sequence). CDR3: CASSLIWPGELFF. CDR3 nucleotides: TGTGCCAGCAGTTTAATTTGGCCCGGGGAGCTGTTTTTT.

The chain uses TRBV30 and TRBJ2-1; 12 positions match TRBD2. Germline values: CDR1 GTSNPN, CDR2 SVGIG (reference sequence). Trimming at V came to 2 bases and at J to 8 bases, leaving 10 bases not matched to a gene. The CDR3 totals 16 residues. CDR3 sequence reads: CAWSSTSGGTKDEQFF. CDR3 nucleotide sequence: TGTGCCTGGAGTTCTACTAGCGGGGGGACTAAGGATGAGCAGTTCTTC.